Presented here are 9 T cell receptor beta chains from one specimen sequenced in a study of PD-L1 blockade in urothelial cancer. Sequencing was performed with immunoSEQ multiplex PCR; in TCRdb, only in-frame clones are kept and a portion is missing. Here the sample spans some 51,000 clones, around nine tenths being singletons. Described time point: peripheral blood 6 weeks after treatment start. Sample: PBMCs, taken around atezolizumab (anti-PD-L1) treatment. The source is a man aged 55-75 years with urothelial cancer.

This rearrangement joins TRBV6-5 to TRBJ2-1; 7 positions match TRBD2. The germline gives CDR1 MNHEY, CDR2 SVGAGI. The CDR3 loop spans 14 amino acids. J lost 3 bases, V lost 7 bases, and 6 bases had no gene match. CDR3 residues: CASNPSGNYNEQFF. The CDR3 nucleotides are TGTGCCAGCAATCCGAGCGGGAACTACAATGAGCAGTTCTTC.

The chain is built from TRBV29-1 and TRBJ2-7, with D maybe TRBD1 (6 bases). The CDR3 consists of 13 residues. Germline CDR1 and CDR2: SQVTM and ANQGSEA. Trimming took 5 bases from V and 4 from J, leaving 15 bases between them. CDR3 bases: TGCAGCGTTCGGGCCACAGGGAGTTACGAGCAGTACTTC. It translates to CSVRATGSYEQYF.

The chain carries TRBV6-6 and TRBJ1-3; no definite D call. From germline, CDR1 is MNHNY and CDR2 SVGAGI (reference sequence). There are 12 residues in the CDR3. V shed 6 bases and J shed 5 bases, with 8 bases lying between them. CDR3 in amino acids: CASSTSRNTIYF. The CDR3 DNA reads as TGTGCCAGCAGCACGAGCAGAAACACCATATATTTT.

The gene calls are TRBV7-2 and TRBJ2-7; D uncertain. The CDR3 totals 14 residues. Germline V lookup: CDR1 SGHTA, CDR2 FQGNSA. The germline V and J ends were trimmed by 1 base and 5 bases, with 12 bases remaining between them. CDR3 protein: CASSLGLVSDEQYF. CDR3 in DNA: TGTGCCAGCAGCTTAGGGCTAGTCTCAGACGAGCAGTACTTC.

This clone was seen just once. CDR3 bases: TGTGCCAGTAGTGCCCGACAGGGAGGTCCAGAGACCCAGTACTTC. This translates into CASSARQGGPETQYF. The chain links TRBV19 to TRBJ2-5; possible D gene TRBD1, 7 bases. The germline V gene encodes CDR1 LNHDA and CDR2 SQIVND (reference sequence). The CDR3 is made up of 15 amino acids. The V end lost 5 bases, the J end lost 4 bases, and 17 bases lay between the germline ends.

The chain has TRBV28 and TRBJ2-3; TRBD1 agrees at 7 bases. Germline trimming cut 6 bases from V and 4 bases from J; bases unmatched to any gene: 7. Germline V gives CDR1 MDHEN, CDR2 SYDVKM. The CDR3 consists of 14 residues. The CDR3 region is CASSNRGMADTQYF. The DNA for the CDR3 is TGTGCCAGCAGCAACAGGGGTATGGCAGATACGCAGTATTTT.

The chain has TRBV4-1 and TRBJ1-4, with 9 bases matching TRBD1. Germline assignment: CDR1 MGHRA and CDR2 YSYEKL. Unmatched junction bases numbered 8, after V lost 0 bases and J lost 3 bases. This CDR3 contains 18 residues. The CDR3 is CASSQDSQGAGANEKLFF. In DNA, the CDR3 is TGCGCCAGCAGCCAAGATTCACAGGGGGCCGGGGCTAATGAAAAACTGTTTTTT.

The chain combines TRBV5-1 with TRBJ2-7, with 7 bases lining up with TRBD2. Trimming cost V 4 bases and J 6 bases; bases outside gene matches: 4. The CDR3 spans 12 residues. Germline V gene sequence: CDR1 SGHRS, CDR2 YFSETQ. CDR3: CASSPGTIEQYF. CDR3 DNA: TGCGCCAGCAGCCCTGGGACTATCGAGCAGTACTTC.

The chain uses TRBV4-1 and TRBJ1-3; D ambiguous. Germline CDR1 is MGHRA and CDR2 is YSYEKL. The length of the CDR3 is 17 residues. Trimming took off 0 bases at V and 8 bases at J, with 20 bases between the two ends. CDR3 nucleotide sequence: TGCGCCAGCAGCCAAGATGCGTATACCGCTTTATCGGACACCATATATTTT. It is translated as CASSQDAYTALSDTIYF.